This T cell receptor beta chain was captured in a study of T cells in Graves' hyperthyroidism and ophthalmopathy. Study results and limitations: Blood samples included most of the expanded thyroid clonotypes exceeding 0.001. Using 13 V-J features, a model discriminated ophthalmopathy from stable hyperthyroidism.

The CDR3 loop spans 14 amino acids. V was cut by 3 bases and J by 3 bases, with 11 bases left in between. Comments on this clonotype: Its antigen remains unknown.

Amplified regions were TCR beta CDR3 sequences from RNA transcripts. The TCR CDR3 was amplified in a first-round RT-PCR using the HTBI primer set. Via MiXCR, TCRdb re-called the multiplex PCR reads, giving one row per CDR3 protein. Of hundreds of thousands of distinct CDR3 sequences in the sample, over 11% were seen once. The study excluded patients with uncontrolled infection, other autoimmune disease, pregnancy or lactation. The TCR was taken from a woman in her 30s with Graves' hyperthyroidism that later progressed to Graves' ophthalmopathy. The chain is built from TRBV12-3 or TRBV12-4 and TRBJ1-1, with D uncertain. The source material was blood. This CDR3 is CASSLGTLDTEAFF. DNA of the CDR3: TGTGCCAGCAGTTTGGGCACTTTGGACACTGAAGCTTTCTTT.